Presented here are 30 T cell receptor beta chains from one specimen sequenced in a study of CD8+ T cells in alopecia areata. The sequencing template was cDNA reverse transcribed from extracted RNA. The repertoire was sequenced with immunoSEQ multiplex PCR; TCRdb's copy has only in-frame clones and lacks some. The table includes nearly 200,000 clones, roughly 64% detected once. As to treatment: oral pan-JAK inhibitor, 5-10 mg twice daily. The material sequenced was CD4+ T cells sorted from blood, taken at week 24, from a patient treated with tofacitinib. The receptors derive from a human donor with alopecia areata.

This clone was seen a handful of times. J is TRBJ1-1 and V is TRBV9, with D uncertain. The CDR3 covers 16 residues. Germline V gives CDR1 SGDLS, CDR2 YYNGEE. The V end was cut by 1 base, the J end by 1 base, with 14 bases between. This chain's CDR3 is CASSVKGNGKNTEAFF. The CDR3 DNA sequence: TGTGCCAGCAGCGTAAAGGGTAACGGAAAGAACACTGAAGCTTTCTTT.

This clone was found a few times. The chain couples TRBV6-1 to TRBJ1-4; D gene unclear. Germline lookup yields CDR1 MNHNS and CDR2 SASEGT. V lost 2 bases to trimming and J lost 8 bases, with 21 bases between them. This CDR3 comprises 17 residues. The CDR3 nucleotides read TGTGCCAGCAGTGAAACCAGCGGGCTTTTTACGGGGGAAAAACTGTTTTTT. Translating gives CASSETSGLFTGEKLFF.

V gene TRBV2 combines with J gene TRBJ2-6; tentative D call: TRBD1 (6 bases). The V end lost 7 bases, the J end lost 2 bases, and 12 bases lay between the germline ends. CDR3 size: 15 residues. Germline V lookup: CDR1 SNHLY, CDR2 FYNNEI. This chain's CDR3 is CASIRRQAGANVLTF. As DNA, the CDR3 is TGTGCCAGCATAAGGAGACAGGCTGGGGCCAACGTCCTGACTTTC.

This rearrangement joins TRBV30 to TRBJ2-7, with a weak D call TRBD2 (5 bases). The V end lost 2 bases, the J end lost 2 bases, and 7 bases lay between the germline ends. Germline V CDR1 and CDR2: GTSNPN, SVGIG (reference sequence). This CDR3 has 12 residues. The CDR3 DNA reads TGTGCCTGGAGTCGGGGAGCCTACGAGCAGTACTTC. Its protein product is CAWSRGAYEQYF. Combining the CDR3 with reference TRBV30 and TRBJ2-7 gives the whole variable domain SQTIHQWPATLVQPVGSPLSLECTVEGTSNPNLYWYRQAAGRGLQLLFYSVGIGQISSEVPQNLSASRPQDRQFILSSKKLLLSDSGFYLCAWSRGAYEQYFGPGTRLTVT.

This chain connects TRBV6-6 to TRBJ2-5; D not certain. The germline CDR1 and CDR2 sequences are MNHNY and SVGAGI (reference sequence). The length of the CDR3 is 11 residues. The V end lost 0 bases, the J end lost 5 bases, and 1 base lay between the germline ends. The CDR3 coding sequence is TGTGCCAGCAGTTACTCGGAGACCCAGTACTTC. It is translated as CASSYSETQYF.

The chain joins TRBV30 to TRBJ2-1; TRBD2 matches at 10 bases. CDR1 is GTSNPN, CDR2 SVGIG, per germline (reference sequence). This CDR3 has 16 residues. The J segment lost 3 bases and the V segment lost 3 bases, leaving 8 bases of the junction unmatched. CDR3 sequence reads: CAWSDGLAELYNEQFF. Here the CDR3 DNA reads TGTGCCTGGAGCGACGGACTAGCGGAGCTCTACAATGAGCAGTTCTTC.

V and J are TRBV11-1 and TRBJ2-1, with D perhaps assigned TRBD1 or TRBD2 (5 bases each). V lost 5 bases and J 0 bases, leaving 14 bases between the germline ends. The V gene's germline CDR1 is SGHAT and CDR2 FQDESV (reference sequence). This CDR3 has 16 amino acids. The CDR3 nucleotides are TGTGCCAGCAGCGCAAGGGACCCCCACTCCTACAATGAGCAGTTCTTC. This gives the protein CASSARDPHSYNEQFF.

The CDR3 is CATAAEYF. CDR3 nucleotides: TGTGCCACCGCCGCGGAGTACTTC. The genes are TRBV15 and TRBJ2-4; D is undetermined. V was cut by 8 bases and J by 14 bases, with 7 bases left in between. The germline V gene has CDR1 LNHNV and CDR2 YYDKDF (reference sequence). This CDR3 has 8 amino acids.

Written as DNA, the CDR3 is TGTGCCAGCACAGGGGGAAAGAGCTACGAGCAGTACTTC. Protein: CASTGGKSYEQYF. The chain combines TRBV28 with TRBJ2-7, with 7 positions matching TRBD1. The V gene end was trimmed by 7 bases and the J gene end by 3 bases; junction bases not matched to a gene: 6. This CDR3 spans 13 amino acids. CDR1 is MDHEN, CDR2 SYDVKM, per germline.

The chain employs TRBV4-1 and TRBJ2-3, with a weak D call TRBD1 (5 bases). Trimming took 0 bases from V and 0 from J, leaving 10 bases between them. The CDR3 length is 16 residues. CDR1 and CDR2 (germline): MGHRA, YSYEKL. The CDR3 sequence: CASSQDSRASTDTQYF. CDR3 nucleotides: TGCGCCAGCAGCCAAGACTCCAGGGCGAGCACAGATACGCAGTATTTT.

There are a few counts of this clone. This chain links TRBV5-4 with TRBJ1-3; D remains unclear. Germline loops: CDR1 SGHNT, CDR2 YYREEE (reference sequence). V was pared by 0 bases and J by 3 bases, with 10 bases between. The CDR3 totals 15 residues. As DNA, the CDR3 is TGTGCCAGCAGCTTGGGATCAGCCCTTGGAAACACCATATATTTT. It is translated as CASSLGSALGNTIYF.

This clone was seen a single time. This chain uses TRBV6-6 with TRBJ1-2; TRBD1 is a possible D gene (5 bases). This CDR3 comprises 14 residues. Germline CDR1 reads MNHNY; CDR2 reads SVGAGI (reference sequence). V was shortened by 2 bases and J by 4 bases, with 11 bases between the two germline ends. CDR3 nucleotides: TGTGCCAGCAGTTACGCCGGACACGGCTATGGCTACACCTTC. Its protein product is CASSYAGHGYGYTF.

The chain has TRBV29-1 and TRBJ1-1; 9 bases match TRBD1. V was clipped by 7 bases and J by 3 bases; unmatched bases: 9. The CDR3 spans 14 residues. Germline loops: CDR1 SQVTM, CDR2 ANQGSEA. The CDR3 sequence: CSAARDREDTEAFF. The CDR3 bases are TGCAGCGCTGCTCGGGACAGGGAGGACACTGAAGCTTTCTTT.

V is TRBV5-1 and J is TRBJ2-3; 9 bases fit TRBD2. Germline V gene lookup returns CDR1 SGHRS and CDR2 YFSETQ. The CDR3 extends over 16 amino acids. V shed 2 bases and J 2 bases; nucleotides not matched to a gene: 6. This CDR3 reads CASSLVAGAYTDTQYF. In DNA, the CDR3 is TGCGCCAGCAGCTTAGTAGCGGGGGCCTACACAGATACGCAGTATTTT.

The gene calls are TRBV28 and TRBJ2-4, with 7 positions matching TRBD1. V lost 2 bases, J lost 8 bases, and 6 bases stayed unmatched. Germline V gene data show CDR1 as MDHEN and CDR2 as SYDVKM. CDR3 length: 14 amino acids. The CDR3 reads CASSLRGRADIQYF. As DNA, the CDR3 is TGTGCCAGCAGTTTAAGGGGGCGGGCCGACATTCAGTACTTC.

There are a few counts of this clone. The chain carries TRBV6-5 and TRBJ2-7; D tentatively reads TRBD1 or TRBD2 (5 bases each). This CDR3 has 13 residues. V shed 4 bases and J shed 3 bases, with 10 bases lying between them. Germline lookup yields CDR1 MNHEY and CDR2 SVGAGI. This CDR3 is CASSSGPNYEQYF. The CDR3 nucleotides are TGTGCCAGCAGTTCGGGACCGAACTACGAGCAGTACTTC.

This clone was seen only a few times. The chain couples TRBV7-2 to TRBJ2-7; TRBD2 matches 12 bases. The V segment lost 0 bases and the J segment 4 bases; nucleotides outside the gene matches: 4. The germline V gene encodes CDR1 SGHTA and CDR2 FQGNSA. The CDR3 contains 16 residues. The CDR3 DNA reads as TGTGCCAGCAGCTTAGCTCGGCTAGCGGGAGGGTACGAGCAGTACTTC. Translation: CASSLARLAGGYEQYF.

J is TRBJ1-2 and V is TRBV9, with unresolved D. Germline-derived CDR1 and CDR2 are SGDLS and YYNGEE. This CDR3 contains 12 residues. Trimming stripped 2 bases from V and 3 bases from J, with 5 bases between. This chain's CDR3 is CASSVGDYGYTF. As DNA, the CDR3 is TGTGCCAGCAGCGTTGGTGACTATGGCTACACCTTC.

This clone is a singleton in its sample. This chain joins TRBV10-3 and TRBJ1-5; 7 nucleotides match TRBD1. Looked up from germline, CDR1 is ENHRY and CDR2 is SYGVKD. V lost 0 bases and J lost 2; bases outside the gene matches: 7. This CDR3 comprises 17 residues. Here the CDR3 DNA reads TGTGCCATCAGTGAGTCGGGAGTTACAGGGGGCAATCAGCCCCAGCATTTT. Translating gives CAISESGVTGGNQPQHF.

This clone was observed a few times. V usage is TRBV9 and J usage is TRBJ2-5; no clear D. Trimming removed 0 bases from V and 5 bases from J, with 11 bases in between. The CDR3 has 14 amino acids. Germline values: CDR1 SGDLS, CDR2 YYNGEE. CDR3: CASSVDGLRETQYF. CDR3 nucleotide sequence: TGTGCCAGCAGCGTAGATGGGCTCAGGGAGACCCAGTACTTC.

This sequence joins TRBV18 and TRBJ2-7, with D maybe TRBD1 (6 bases). Trimming cost V 6 bases and J 1 base, with 16 bases left between them. The CDR3 sequence is 15 residues long. CDR1 and CDR2 from the germline V gene are KGHSH and LQKENI. In nucleotides, the CDR3 is TGTGCCAGCTCGCCTGATACAGGGAGATCCTACGAGCAGTACTTC. Residues: CASSPDTGRSYEQYF.

This clone was found once. The chain combines TRBV6-1 with TRBJ2-3; no definite D call. V was trimmed by 10 bases and J by 4 bases, leaving 21 bases between them. This CDR3 has 15 residues. Germline loops: CDR1 MNHNS, CDR2 SASEGT. CDR3 sequence reads: CATNSPGRTADTQYF. The CDR3 coding sequence is TGTGCCACCAACTCACCGGGCCGTACGGCAGATACGCAGTATTTT.

This clone was detected a few times. The chain couples TRBV28 to TRBJ1-1; D is unresolved. Trimming pared 1 base from V and 2 bases from J, leaving 14 bases between. The CDR3 length is 16 residues. CDR1 MDHEN and CDR2 SYDVKM come from the germline V gene. The CDR3: CASSLFGRVFNTEAFF. CDR3 sequence (DNA): TGTGCCAGCAGTTTATTCGGGCGGGTATTCAACACTGAAGCTTTCTTT. The full variable domain, in which reference TRBV28 and TRBJ1-1 provide the parts outside the CDR3, is DVKVTQSSRYLVKRTGEKVFLECVQDMDHENMFWYRQDPGLGLRLIYFSYDVKMKEKGDIPEGYSVSREKKERFSLILESASTNQTSMYLCASSLFGRVFNTEAFFGQGTRLTVV.

This clone was found once. The V call is TRBV11-2, the J call TRBJ2-1; 8 nucleotides match TRBD2. The germline gives CDR1 SGHAT, CDR2 FQNNGV. V shed 5 bases, J shed 0 bases, and the junction held 6 bases outside the gene matches. This CDR3 contains 16 residues. The CDR3 here is CASSKLGTSSYNEQFF. CDR3 coding DNA: TGTGCCAGCAGCAAACTTGGGACTAGCTCCTACAATGAGCAGTTCTTC.

This clone was detected once. This chain joins TRBV7-9 and TRBJ2-5; D is uncertain. This CDR3 is 12 amino acids long. Germline-derived CDR1 and CDR2 are SEHNR and FQNEAQ (reference sequence). Deletions cut 3 bases from V and 5 bases from J, with 7 bases between. The DNA of the CDR3 is TGTGCCAGCAGCTTCCCGGGCGAGACCCAGTACTTC. Amino acid sequence: CASSFPGETQYF.

The chain links TRBV9 to TRBJ1-4; the match to TRBD1 covers 7 bases. The germline V gene has CDR1 SGDLS and CDR2 YYNGEE. CDR3 size: 15 residues. V lost 5 bases to trimming and J lost 3 bases; unmatched junction nucleotides: 7. The CDR3: CASSQTGIPNEKLFF. The CDR3 DNA reads TGTGCCAGCAGTCAGACAGGGATTCCTAATGAAAAACTGTTTTTT.

In this sample, this clone turned up a few times. The V and J genes are TRBV19 and TRBJ2-1; TRBD1 aligns across 8 bases. The CDR3 consists of 16 residues. Germline V gene sequence: CDR1 LNHDA, CDR2 SQIVND (reference sequence). V dropped 1 base and J dropped 6; count of bases not matched to a gene: 8. CDR3 sequence reads: CASSIALGQGSNEQFF. CDR3 sequence (DNA): TGTGCCAGTAGTATAGCTCTCGGACAGGGTAGCAATGAGCAGTTCTTC. The variable domain in full, with the rest retrieved from reference TRBV19 and TRBJ2-1, is DGGITQSPKYLFRKEGQNVTLSCEQNLNHDAMYWYRQDPGQGLRLIYYSQIVNDFQKGDIAEGYSVSREKKESFPLTVTSAQKNPTAFYLCASSIALGQGSNEQFFGPGTRLTVL.

The chain carries TRBV19 and TRBJ1-2; D is undetermined. Germline CDR1 is LNHDA and CDR2 is SQIVND (reference sequence). V lost 0 bases, J lost 7 bases, and 9 bases lay in between. The CDR3 extends over 13 amino acids. CDR3 amino acids: CASSIEVLAGYTF. CDR3 DNA sequence: TGTGCCAGTAGTATAGAGGTACTGGCTGGCTACACCTTC.

V is TRBV4-1 and J is TRBJ2-1; D not certain. Per the germline V gene, CDR1 is MGHRA and CDR2 is YSYEKL. The CDR3 sequence is 14 residues long. Trimming shortened V by 0 bases and J by 7 bases, and 10 bases separated the two germline ends. CDR3 sequence: CASSQDPQPNEQFF. In DNA form, the CDR3 reads TGCGCCAGCAGCCAAGATCCCCAGCCTAATGAGCAGTTCTTC.

With regard to this clone: A clone one base away is much larger, so this may be a read error. The chain carries TRBV28 and TRBJ1-2; 7 bases fit TRBD1. J lost 2 bases, V lost 1 base, and 1 base had no gene match. Germline V gene lookup returns CDR1 MDHEN and CDR2 SYDVKM. This CDR3 comprises 14 residues. The CDR3 protein is CASSLSTGNYGYTF. The CDR3 bases are TGTGCCAGCAGTTTATCGACAGGGAACTATGGCTACACCTTC.